The clone carrying this TCR beta chain was seen only a few times. The CDR3 extends over 15 amino acids. V shed 4 bases and J 7 bases; nucleotides not matched to a gene: 5. Per germline, CDR1 SGHNT and CDR2 YYREEE (reference sequence). Produced via immunoSEQ multiplex PCR; TCRdb's table is partial and in-frame only. The repertoire consists of around 250,000 clones, with approximately 89% occurring once and the leading ten covering roughly 3%. The data originate from a study of blood T cell repertoires in COVID-19. Study-level information: Samples of COVID-19 (acute and convalescent) were obtained from the United States, Italy and Spain.

Cohorts were assigned according to the clinical history that participants reported. The TCR originated in a woman between 40 and 55 years old who had been exposed to COVID-19. The source material was PBMCs or T cells enriched from blood (not recorded which). The chain recombines TRBV5-4 with TRBJ1-6; 10 nucleotides line up with TRBD1. The CDR3 nucleotides read TGTGCCAGCAGCCTACGACAGGGGGCCAATTCACCCCTCCACTTT. Protein sequence: CASSLRQGANSPLHF.